The 30 T cell receptor beta chains presented below share a single source sample, sequenced in a study of post-analysis software for immune sequencing data. Unique molecular identifiers had been added to the TCR beta cDNA libraries. TCRdb called the PCR reads again in MiXCR, with one record for every CDR3 protein. The sample yields 750,000 to 950,000 distinct CDR3 sequences, 53% seen once. No antigen is known for these receptors. Study outcomes and limitations: Controls had lower frequencies than patients of a handful of TRBV segments, which included TRBV5-6, TRBV5-1 and TRBV20-1.

Sequences were obtained from blood. The source of these receptors is a girl aged 5 to 17 with multiple sclerosis.

The chain recombines TRBV6-5 with TRBJ1-2; D perhaps matches TRBD1 (6 bases). The CDR3 totals 15 residues. V lost 2 bases to trimming and J lost 3 bases, with 13 bases between them. CDR1 is MNHEY and CDR2 is SVGAGI in the germline V gene. The CDR3 sequence: CASSYDTGRDYGYTF. As DNA, the CDR3 is TGTGCCAGCAGTTACGATACAGGGCGGGACTATGGCTACACCTTC.

The J gene is TRBJ2-1, the V gene TRBV7-8; 14 nucleotides line up with TRBD2. V shed 5 bases and J 2 bases; nucleotides not matched to a gene: 8. This CDR3 comprises 18 residues. The germline gives CDR1 SGHVS, CDR2 FQNEAQ. The CDR3 reads CASSPPGLAGGPYNEQFF. The CDR3 DNA reads TGTGCCAGCAGCCCCCCCGGACTAGCGGGAGGCCCCTACAATGAGCAGTTCTTC.

CDR3 protein: CSAASPGQGSLPYF. CDR3 sequence (DNA): TGCAGTGCTGCATCCCCGGGACAGGGAAGCCTTCCGTACTTC. This sequence joins TRBV20-1 and TRBJ2-4; TRBD1 agrees at 9 bases. The germline CDR1 and CDR2 sequences are DFQATT and SNEGSKA (reference sequence). This CDR3 contains 14 residues. Trimming cost V 5 bases and J 15 bases; bases outside gene matches: 17.

The table lists this clonotype with a few counts. J is TRBJ2-5 and V is TRBV5-1; D gene unclear. With 0 bases removed from V and 2 bases from J, the gap between germline ends came to 8 bases. The CDR3 totals 14 residues. Per germline, CDR1 SGHRS and CDR2 YFSETQ. CDR3 nucleotides: TGCGCCAGCAGCTTGGGATGGGGTCAAGAGACCCAGTACTTC. Translated: CASSLGWGQETQYF.

This clonotype was counted between two and nine times. This sequence joins TRBV29-1 and TRBJ2-7, with D possibly being TRBD1 (5 bases). This CDR3 is 12 amino acids long. V lost 8 bases, J lost 0 bases, and 11 bases lay in between. Germline V CDR1 and CDR2: SQVTM, ANQGSEA. CDR3 DNA sequence: TGCAGCACCAGGGATAGCTCCTACGAGCAGTACTTC. Amino acids: CSTRDSSYEQYF.

J is TRBJ1-2 and V is TRBV6-5; D remains ambiguous. Germline V gene sequence: CDR1 MNHEY, CDR2 SVGAGI. CDR3 length: 13 residues. The V end lost 0 bases, the J end lost 5 bases, and 7 bases lay between the germline ends. The CDR3 region has the DNA TGTGCCAGCAGTTACTCGTTGCGTTATGGCTACACCTTC. Translated: CASSYSLRYGYTF.

V and J are TRBV12-3 or TRBV12-4 and TRBJ1-2; D call uncertain. This CDR3 is 13 amino acids long. Between the trimmed V and J ends, which lost 6 bases and 4 bases, there was a span of 12 bases. CDR3 protein: CASSLQEVYGYTF. Here the CDR3 DNA reads TGTGCCAGCAGCCTTCAGGAGGTCTATGGCTACACCTTC.

V gene TRBV10-3 combines with J gene TRBJ2-7, with 8 bases lining up with TRBD2. Germline CDR1 is ENHRY and CDR2 is SYGVKD. With V trimmed by 6 bases and J by 7 bases, 11 bases remained unmatched. This CDR3 region has 14 residues. CDR3 amino acids: CAISDSGAPWEQYF. CDR3 sequence (DNA): TGTGCCATCAGCGATAGCGGGGCCCCCTGGGAGCAGTACTTC.

CDR3 amino acids: CASRPSSGRFSYNEQFF. CDR3 DNA: TGTGCCAGCAGACCCTCTAGCGGGAGGTTCTCCTACAATGAGCAGTTCTTC. V gene TRBV11-1 combines with J gene TRBJ2-1; 11 bases match TRBD2. The CDR3 consists of 17 residues. The V gene's germline CDR1 is SGHAT and CDR2 FQDESV (reference sequence). With V trimmed by 6 bases and J by 0 bases, 7 bases remained unmatched.

The genes are TRBV5-1 and TRBJ1-2; 7 positions agree with TRBD1. V shed 4 bases, J shed 4 bases, and the junction held 7 bases outside the gene matches. This CDR3 has 14 amino acids. Germline CDR1 and CDR2: SGHRS and YFSETQ. CDR3 sequence reads: CASSAGQEPYGYTF. The CDR3 coding sequence is TGCGCCAGCAGCGCAGGACAGGAGCCCTATGGCTACACCTTC. Together with reference TRBV5-1 and TRBJ1-2, the CDR3 gives the full variable domain: KAGVTQTPRYLIKTRGQQVTLSCSPISGHRSVSWYQQTPGQGLQFLFEYFSETQRNKGNFPGRFSGRQFSNSRSEMNVSTLELGDSALYLCASSAGQEPYGYTFGSGTRLTVV.

The chain couples TRBV7-8 to TRBJ1-6; the match to TRBD1 covers 11 bases. Per germline, CDR1 SGHVS and CDR2 FQNEAQ. The trim removed 2 bases at V and 3 bases at J, leaving 6 bases unmatched. This CDR3 contains 18 residues. CDR3 region: CASSLPGTGGFYNSPLHF. DNA for the CDR3: TGTGCCAGCAGCTTACCCGGGACAGGGGGTTTCTATAATTCACCCCTCCACTTT.

J is TRBJ1-2 and V is TRBV20-1; TRBD1 aligns across 9 bases. The CDR3 is made up of 12 amino acids. Germline trimming cut 5 bases from V and 6 bases from J; bases unmatched to any gene: 4. Germline loops: CDR1 DFQATT, CDR2 SNEGSKA (reference sequence). The CDR3 loop is CSALRTGDGYTF. In DNA form, the CDR3 reads TGCAGTGCTCTCCGGACAGGGGATGGCTACACCTTC.

This clonotype was picked up a small number of times. The chain carries TRBV12-3 or TRBV12-4 and TRBJ2-2; 7 nucleotides agree with TRBD1. The J segment lost 4 bases and the V segment lost 6 bases, leaving 2 bases of the junction unmatched. This CDR3 has 13 residues. The DNA of the CDR3 is TGTGCCAGCAGGACAGGGACCACCGGGGAGCTGTTTTTT. It yields the protein CASRTGTTGELFF.

This clonotype was counted a few times. J is TRBJ1-2 and V is TRBV29-1; 7 bases line up with TRBD1. The junction had 3 bases not matched to a gene; V was cut back by 5 bases and J by 6 bases. CDR1 is SQVTM, CDR2 ANQGSEA, per germline. This CDR3 comprises 11 residues. CDR3 DNA sequence: TGCAGCGTTACAGGGGAAAATGGCTACACCTTC. Its protein is CSVTGENGYTF.

This clonotype appeared once. This chain uses TRBV10-3 with TRBJ2-7; 7 nucleotides line up with TRBD1. With V trimmed by 1 base and J by 2 bases, 2 bases remained unmatched. Germline CDR1 reads ENHRY; CDR2 reads SYGVKD. This CDR3 contains 14 residues. The CDR3 sequence: CAISEWGQTYEQYF. In DNA form, the CDR3 reads TGTGCCATCAGTGAGTGGGGACAGACCTACGAGCAGTACTTC.

This chain links TRBV4-1 with TRBJ1-1; no firm D call. The V gene lost 0 bases and the J gene lost 1 base, with 9 bases spanning the gap. Per the germline V gene, CDR1 is MGHRA and CDR2 is YSYEKL. The CDR3 is 15 residues long. The CDR3, as DNA: TGCGCCAGCAGCCAAGAGATGGCAGGGAACACTGAAGCTTTCTTT. Translating it yields CASSQEMAGNTEAFF.

This clonotype was counted between two and nine times. The V and J genes are TRBV5-1 and TRBJ2-4; no clear D gene. The J call may not be correct, given that the DNA end is closer to TRBJ2-7. This CDR3 is 14 amino acids long. Germline CDR1 and CDR2: SGHRS and YFSETQ. This chain's CDR3 is CASSLEGRKNEQYF. In nucleotides, the CDR3 is TGCGCCAGCAGCTTGGAAGGCAGAAAAAACGAGCAGTACTTC.

The V and J genes are TRBV29-1 and TRBJ2-1; 7 nucleotides match TRBD1. In germline, CDR1 is SQVTM, CDR2 ANQGSEA. The J segment lost 0 bases and the V segment lost 6 bases, leaving 11 bases of the junction unmatched. This CDR3 comprises 16 residues. The CDR3 region is CSVTPARTGSYNEQFF. As DNA, the CDR3 is TGCAGCGTAACCCCGGCGCGGACAGGCTCCTACAATGAGCAGTTCTTC.

This clonotype showed up just a few times. V is TRBV12-3 or TRBV12-4 and J is TRBJ2-5; D possibly corresponds to TRBD1 (5 bases). The CDR3 is made up of 13 amino acids. The V gene lost 8 bases and the J gene lost 0 bases, with 10 bases spanning the gap. The CDR3 loop reads CASARAYQETQYF. For the CDR3, the DNA is TGTGCCAGCGCCAGGGCCTACCAAGAGACCCAGTACTTC.

The chain uses TRBV21-1 and TRBJ2-7; TRBD2, the D gene given by the table, was not confirmed from the DNA. TRBV21-1 is reported as a pseudogene. The CDR3 is 16 amino acids. CDR3 sequence reads: CASSKVGPESPYEQYF. In DNA, the CDR3 is TGTGCCAGCAGCAAAGTGGGACCAGAGAGCCCTTACGAGCAGTACTTC.

The V and J genes are TRBV27 and TRBJ1-1, with a tentative D call TRBD1 (6 bases). Trimming left V 3 bases short and J 5 bases short, with 7 bases between. Germline V gives CDR1 MNHEY, CDR2 SMNVEV (reference sequence). The CDR3 contains 12 residues. The CDR3 sequence: CASSFRGTEAFF. CDR3 nucleotide sequence: TGTGCCAGCAGTTTCAGGGGAACTGAAGCTTTCTTT.

This clonotype showed up just a few times. V gene TRBV29-1 combines with J gene TRBJ2-1; TRBD1 might be the D (6 bases). CDR1 and CDR2 from the germline V gene are SQVTM and ANQGSEA. The ends were cut back, 6 bases at V and 2 bases at J, with 14 bases in the middle. The CDR3 has 14 amino acids. The CDR3 coding sequence is TGCAGCGTAGCCCGGGACAACACCTACAATGAGCAGTTCTTC. Translation gives CSVARDNTYNEQFF.

This clonotype was seen only a few times. This chain uses TRBV27 with TRBJ2-5; D not resolved. Germline-derived CDR1 and CDR2 are MNHEY and SMNVEV (reference sequence). V lost 0 bases, J lost 5 bases, and 10 bases lay in between. The CDR3 runs 14 residues. CDR3 region: CASSLSIISETQYF. CDR3 DNA: TGTGCCAGCAGTTTATCCATCATCTCGGAGACCCAGTACTTC.

The V call is TRBV29-1, the J call TRBJ2-7; 10 bases fit TRBD2. Trimming took 6 bases from V and 0 from J; bases not matched to a gene: 5. Germline V gene lookup returns CDR1 SQVTM and CDR2 ANQGSEA. This CDR3 contains 14 residues. CDR3 sequence (DNA): TGCAGCGTGGAACTAGCGGGATTCTCCTACGAGCAGTACTTC. Amino acid sequence: CSVELAGFSYEQYF.

The table lists this clonotype with a few counts. This chain joins TRBV5-1 and TRBJ2-1; TRBD2 aligns across 11 bases. This CDR3 comprises 17 residues. V trimming: 5 bases; J trimming: 0 bases; junction bases outside the gene matches: 7. CDR1 SGHRS and CDR2 YFSETQ come from the germline V gene. CDR3 sequence reads: CASSPSSGGSSYNEQFF. In DNA, the CDR3 is TGCGCCAGCAGTCCTTCTAGCGGGGGGAGCTCCTACAATGAGCAGTTCTTC.

The chain is built from TRBV29-1 and TRBJ2-7; D unclear. The germline CDR1 and CDR2 sequences are SQVTM and ANQGSEA. The CDR3 length is 12 residues. The germline V and J ends were trimmed by 2 bases and 4 bases, with 9 bases remaining between them. CDR3 nucleotides: TGCAGCGTTGAAATCCAGAGATACGAGCAGTACTTC. Translation: CSVEIQRYEQYF.

The chain has TRBV6-6 and TRBJ1-2; tentative D call: TRBD1 (6 bases). Trimming removed 6 bases at V and 6 bases at J, with 14 bases between. The CDR3 length is 13 residues. CDR1 and CDR2 from the germline V gene are MNHNY and SVGAGI (reference sequence). The CDR3 nucleotides read TGTGCCAGCAGACCCGGATGGACAGATGGCTACACCTTC. Translating it yields CASRPGWTDGYTF.

This chain uses TRBV18 with TRBJ2-6; D gene unclear. From germline, CDR1 is KGHSH and CDR2 LQKENI. Trimming cost V 8 bases and J 0 bases, with 11 bases left between them. This CDR3 region has 15 residues. This CDR3 is CASPQQHSGANVLTF. The DNA for the CDR3 is TGTGCCAGCCCACAACAGCACTCTGGGGCCAACGTCCTGACTTTC.

This clonotype is a singleton in its sample. V and J are TRBV4-1 and TRBJ2-2; D ambiguous. CDR1 is MGHRA, CDR2 YSYEKL, per germline. V lost 1 base and J lost 1, with 7 bases in between. This CDR3 has 15 amino acids. CDR3 protein: CASSQVLGNTGELFF. CDR3 in DNA: TGCGCCAGCAGCCAAGTTTTAGGGAACACCGGGGAGCTGTTTTTT.

The chain joins TRBV7-3 to TRBJ2-1; 13 bases are a match to TRBD2. With 5 bases clipped from V and 4 bases from J, the junction kept 11 bases outside the gene matches. Germline V CDR1 and CDR2: SGHTA, FQGTGA. This CDR3 contains 18 residues. CDR3 in DNA: TGTGCCAGCAGCAGAGCCGGCACTAGCGGGAGGGGATACAATGAGCAGTTCTTC. Translation gives CASSRAGTSGRGYNEQFF.